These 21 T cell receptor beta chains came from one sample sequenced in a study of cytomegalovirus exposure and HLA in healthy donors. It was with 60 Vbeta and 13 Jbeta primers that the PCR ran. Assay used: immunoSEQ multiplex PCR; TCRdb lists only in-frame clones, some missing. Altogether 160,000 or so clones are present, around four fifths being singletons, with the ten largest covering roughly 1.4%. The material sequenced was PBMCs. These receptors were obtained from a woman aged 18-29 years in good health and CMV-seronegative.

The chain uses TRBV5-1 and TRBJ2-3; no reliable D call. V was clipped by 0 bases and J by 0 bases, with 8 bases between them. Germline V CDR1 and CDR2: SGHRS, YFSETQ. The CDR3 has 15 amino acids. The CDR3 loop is CASSLGRPSTDTQYF. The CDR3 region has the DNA TGCGCCAGCAGCTTGGGCAGGCCTAGCACAGATACGCAGTATTTT.

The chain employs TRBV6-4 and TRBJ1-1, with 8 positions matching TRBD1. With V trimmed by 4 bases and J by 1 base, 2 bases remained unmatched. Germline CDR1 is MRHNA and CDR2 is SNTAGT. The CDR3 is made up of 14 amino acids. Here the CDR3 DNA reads TGTGCCAGCAGTGGGGGACAGGAGAACACTGAAGCTTTCTTT. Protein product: CASSGGQENTEAFF.

The CDR3 loop is CASSPGTDIYGYTF. CDR3 coding DNA: TGTGCCAGCTCACCCGGGACAGACATCTATGGCTACACCTTC. V gene TRBV18 combines with J gene TRBJ1-2; 7 bases line up with TRBD1. V was clipped by 3 bases and J by 4 bases; unmatched bases: 5. The CDR3 totals 14 residues. The germline V gene has CDR1 KGHSH and CDR2 LQKENI.

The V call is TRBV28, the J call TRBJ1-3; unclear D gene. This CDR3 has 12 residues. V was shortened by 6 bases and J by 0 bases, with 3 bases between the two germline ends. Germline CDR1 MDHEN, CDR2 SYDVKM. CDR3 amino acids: CASRASGNTIYF. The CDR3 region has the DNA TGTGCCAGCAGGGCCTCTGGAAACACCATATATTTT. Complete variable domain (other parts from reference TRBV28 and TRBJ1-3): DVKVTQSSRYLVKRTGEKVFLECVQDMDHENMFWYRQDPGLGLRLIYFSYDVKMKEKGDIPEGYSVSREKKERFSLILESASTNQTSMYLCASRASGNTIYFGEGSWLTVV.

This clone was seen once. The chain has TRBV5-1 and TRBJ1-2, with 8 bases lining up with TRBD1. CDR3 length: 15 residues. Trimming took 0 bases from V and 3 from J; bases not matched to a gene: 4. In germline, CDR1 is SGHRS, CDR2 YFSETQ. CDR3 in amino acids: CASSLGQGLDYGYTF. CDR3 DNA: TGCGCCAGCAGCTTGGGACAGGGGTTAGACTATGGCTACACCTTC.

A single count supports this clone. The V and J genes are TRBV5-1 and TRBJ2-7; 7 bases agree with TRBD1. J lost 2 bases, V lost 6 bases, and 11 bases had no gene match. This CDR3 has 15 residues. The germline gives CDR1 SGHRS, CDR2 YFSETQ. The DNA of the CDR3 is TGCGCCAGCACCCTCCGAAACAGGGGTCCCTACGAGCAGTACTTC. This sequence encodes CASTLRNRGPYEQYF.

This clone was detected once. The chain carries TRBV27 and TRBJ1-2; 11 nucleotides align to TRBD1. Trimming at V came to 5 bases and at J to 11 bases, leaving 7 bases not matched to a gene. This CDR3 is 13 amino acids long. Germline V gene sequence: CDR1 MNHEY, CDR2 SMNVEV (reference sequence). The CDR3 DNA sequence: TGTGCCAGCAGTCTCGGGACAGGGGGACTTTACACCTTC. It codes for CASSLGTGGLYTF.

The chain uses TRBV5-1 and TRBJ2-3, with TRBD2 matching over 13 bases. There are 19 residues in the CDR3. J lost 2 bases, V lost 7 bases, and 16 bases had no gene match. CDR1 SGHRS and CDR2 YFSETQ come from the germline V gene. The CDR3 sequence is CASPDQGLAGASFTDTQYF. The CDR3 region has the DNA TGCGCCAGCCCCGACCAAGGACTAGCGGGGGCTAGCTTCACAGATACGCAGTATTTT.

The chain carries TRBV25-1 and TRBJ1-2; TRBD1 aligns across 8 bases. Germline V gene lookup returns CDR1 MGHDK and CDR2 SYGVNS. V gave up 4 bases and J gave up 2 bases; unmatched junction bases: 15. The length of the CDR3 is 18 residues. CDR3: CASSGRVGQGAINYGYTF. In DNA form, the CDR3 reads TGTGCCAGCAGTGGACGGGTAGGGCAGGGGGCGATAAACTATGGCTACACCTTC.

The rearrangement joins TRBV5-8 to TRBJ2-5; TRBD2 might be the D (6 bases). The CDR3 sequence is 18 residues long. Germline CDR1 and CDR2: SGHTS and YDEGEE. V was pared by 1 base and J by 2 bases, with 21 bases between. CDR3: CASSLLFGLGLTQETQYF. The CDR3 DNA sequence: TGTGCCAGCAGCTTGTTATTCGGCCTTGGACTAACTCAAGAGACCCAGTACTTC.

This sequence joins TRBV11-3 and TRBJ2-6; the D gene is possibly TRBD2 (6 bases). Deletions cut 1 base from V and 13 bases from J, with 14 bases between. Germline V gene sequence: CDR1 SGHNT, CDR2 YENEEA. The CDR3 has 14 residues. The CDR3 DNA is TGTGCCAGCAGCTTAGCCGTTGGGGGGAGTGTCCTGACTTTC. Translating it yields CASSLAVGGSVLTF.

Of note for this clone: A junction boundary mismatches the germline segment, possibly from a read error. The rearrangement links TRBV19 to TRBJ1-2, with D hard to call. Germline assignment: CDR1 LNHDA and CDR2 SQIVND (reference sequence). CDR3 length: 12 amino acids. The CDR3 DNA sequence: TGTGCCAGTAGTATAGCAGGACTCCTACCGGCCTTC. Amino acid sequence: CASSIAGLLPAF.

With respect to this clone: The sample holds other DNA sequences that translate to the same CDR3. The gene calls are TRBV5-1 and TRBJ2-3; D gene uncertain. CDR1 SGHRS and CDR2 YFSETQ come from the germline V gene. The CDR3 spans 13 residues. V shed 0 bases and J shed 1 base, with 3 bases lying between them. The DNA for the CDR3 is TGCGCCAGCAGCTTGGCCGGCACAGATACGCAGTATTTT. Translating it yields CASSLAGTDTQYF. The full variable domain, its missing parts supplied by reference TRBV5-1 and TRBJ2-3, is KAGVTQTPRYLIKTRGQQVTLSCSPISGHRSVSWYQQTPGQGLQFLFEYFSETQRNKGNFPGRFSGRQFSNSRSEMNVSTLELGDSALYLCASSLAGTDTQYFGPGTRLTVL.

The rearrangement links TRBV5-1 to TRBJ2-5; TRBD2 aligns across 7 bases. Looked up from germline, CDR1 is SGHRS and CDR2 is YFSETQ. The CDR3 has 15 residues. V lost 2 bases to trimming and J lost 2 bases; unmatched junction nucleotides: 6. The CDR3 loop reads CASSFLRGRQETQYF. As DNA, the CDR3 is TGCGCCAGCAGCTTCTTGCGGGGGAGACAAGAGACCCAGTACTTC.

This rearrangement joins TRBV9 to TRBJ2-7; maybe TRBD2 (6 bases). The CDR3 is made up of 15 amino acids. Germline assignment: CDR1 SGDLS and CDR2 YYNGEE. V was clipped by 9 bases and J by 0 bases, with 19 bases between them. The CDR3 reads CATAAGLDSSYEQYF. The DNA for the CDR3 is TGTGCCACCGCTGCGGGGTTAGACAGCTCCTACGAGCAGTACTTC.

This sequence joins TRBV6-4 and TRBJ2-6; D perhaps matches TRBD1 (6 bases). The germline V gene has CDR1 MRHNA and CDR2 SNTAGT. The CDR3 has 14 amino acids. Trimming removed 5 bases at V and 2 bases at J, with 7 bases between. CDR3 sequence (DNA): TGTGCCAGCAGTACAGGGACTGGGGCCAACGTCCTGACTTTC. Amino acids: CASSTGTGANVLTF.

CDR3 sequence reads: CASSYSGGIPNEKLFF. The CDR3, as DNA: TGTGCCAGCAGTTACTCGGGCGGGATTCCTAATGAAAAACTGTTTTTT. The chain uses TRBV6-5 and TRBJ1-4; D remains ambiguous. Trimming cost V 0 bases and J 3 bases, with 11 bases left between them. Looked up from germline, CDR1 is MNHEY and CDR2 is SVGAGI. The CDR3 contains 16 residues.

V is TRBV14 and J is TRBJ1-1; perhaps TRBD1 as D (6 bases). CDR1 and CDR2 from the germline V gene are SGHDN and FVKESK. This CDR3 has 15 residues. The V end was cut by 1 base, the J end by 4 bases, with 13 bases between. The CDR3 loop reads CASSQGRGAGTEAFF. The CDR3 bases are TGTGCCAGCAGCCAAGGGCGGGGGGCGGGCACTGAAGCTTTCTTT.

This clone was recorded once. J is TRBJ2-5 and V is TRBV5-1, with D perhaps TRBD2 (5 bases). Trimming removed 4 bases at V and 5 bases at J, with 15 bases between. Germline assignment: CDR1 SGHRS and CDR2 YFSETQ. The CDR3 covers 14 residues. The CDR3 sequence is CASSAGVGRETQYF. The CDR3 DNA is TGCGCCAGCAGCGCCGGGGTTGGCCGGGAGACCCAGTACTTC. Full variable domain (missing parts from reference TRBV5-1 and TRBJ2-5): KAGVTQTPRYLIKTRGQQVTLSCSPISGHRSVSWYQQTPGQGLQFLFEYFSETQRNKGNFPGRFSGRQFSNSRSEMNVSTLELGDSALYLCASSAGVGRETQYFGPGTRLLVL.

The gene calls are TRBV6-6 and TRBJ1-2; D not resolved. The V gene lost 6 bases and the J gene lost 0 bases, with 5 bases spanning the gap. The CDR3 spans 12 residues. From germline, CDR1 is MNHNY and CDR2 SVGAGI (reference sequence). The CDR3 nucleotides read TGTGCCAGCAGGGCCCCTAACTATGGCTACACCTTC. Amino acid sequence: CASRAPNYGYTF.

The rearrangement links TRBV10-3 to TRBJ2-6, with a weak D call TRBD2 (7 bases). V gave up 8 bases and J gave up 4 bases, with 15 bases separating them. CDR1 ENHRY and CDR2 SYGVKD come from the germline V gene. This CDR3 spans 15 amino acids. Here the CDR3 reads CAIGRGASGANVLTF. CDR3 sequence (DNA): TGTGCCATCGGTCGGGGGGCCTCCGGGGCCAACGTCCTGACTTTC.